This is a list of T cell receptor beta chains from one sample in a study of OX40 agonist ivuxolimab in advanced cancers. Sequencing used immunoSEQ multiplex PCR; TCRdb keeps in-frame clones, though not all of them. The sample contains fewer than 85,000 clones, around 82% of which appear only once. This specimen was CD4+ or CD8+ T cells sorted from blood, taken in a trial of the OX40 agonist ivuxolimab. The source of these receptors is an adult with an advanced solid tumor such as melanoma, head and neck, liver or kidney cancer. Both conserved end residues are part of each CDR3. A D gene is named only where the DNA matches it firmly. Clone size is given for some rows only: seen once, a few or many times, or a class if the clone is expanded.

CDR3aa: CASSPPGERGTGELFF; CDR3nt: TGTGCCAGCTCACCACCCGGGGAAAGGGGCACCGGGGAGCTGTTTTTT; abundance: .; d_gene: .; v_gene: TRBV18; j_gene: TRBJ2-2
CDR3aa: CASSLGAGSTDTQYF; CDR3nt: TGCGCCAGCAGCTTGGGGGCGGGTTCCACAGATACGCAGTATTTT; abundance: .; d_gene: .; v_gene: TRBV5-1; j_gene: TRBJ2-3
CDR3aa: CASSDRGGVTEAFF; CDR3nt: TGTGCCAGCAGTGACAGGGGAGGGGTCACTGAAGCTTTCTTT; abundance: .; d_gene: .; v_gene: TRBV6-1; j_gene: TRBJ1-1
CDR3aa: CAISESWDTYNSPLHF; CDR3nt: TGTGCCATCAGTGAGTCTTGGGATACCTATAATTCACCCCTCCACTTT; abundance: .; d_gene: .; v_gene: TRBV10-3; j_gene: TRBJ1-6
CDR3aa: CASTTRAADTQYF; CDR3nt: TGTGCCAGCACTACGAGGGCGGCAGATACGCAGTATTTT; abundance: .; d_gene: .; v_gene: TRBV6-5; j_gene: TRBJ2-3
CDR3aa: CASTTPGASGGLAKNIQYF; CDR3nt: TGTGCCAGCACTACCCCCGGGGCTAGCGGGGGGTTAGCCAAAAACATTCAGTACTTC; abundance: .; d_gene: TRBD2; v_gene: TRBV6-4; j_gene: TRBJ2-4
CDR3aa: CASSSLGLSGNTIYF; CDR3nt: TGTGCCAGCAGCTCCCTGGGGCTCTCTGGAAACACCATATATTTT; abundance: once; d_gene: .; v_gene: TRBV28; j_gene: TRBJ1-3
CDR3aa: CASSGASGGAFTDTQYF; CDR3nt: TGTGCCAGCAGTGGAGCCTCCGGGGGCGCGTTCACAGATACGCAGTATTTT; abundance: .; d_gene: .; v_gene: TRBV6-1; j_gene: TRBJ2-3
CDR3aa: CASEASGGAWETQYF; CDR3nt: TGTGCCAGTGAGGCGAGCGGGGGGGCCTGGGAGACCCAGTACTTC; abundance: .; d_gene: TRBD2; v_gene: TRBV19; j_gene: TRBJ2-5
CDR3aa: CASSFRLRAETQYF; CDR3nt: TGTGCCAGCAGCTTTCGCCTGAGGGCAGAGACCCAGTACTTC; abundance: .; d_gene: .; v_gene: TRBV5-8; j_gene: TRBJ2-5
CDR3aa: CASSSGRIDGGYTF; CDR3nt: TGTGCCAGCAGTTCGGGCAGAATAGATGGTGGCTACACCTTC; abundance: .; d_gene: .; v_gene: TRBV6-6; j_gene: TRBJ1-2
CDR3aa: CAISQRGGQATNYGYTF; CDR3nt: TGTGCCATCAGTCAGAGAGGTGGACAGGCCACTAACTATGGCTACACCTTC; abundance: .; d_gene: TRBD1; v_gene: TRBV10-3; j_gene: TRBJ1-2
CDR3aa: CASSLRGTVLGNEQFF; CDR3nt: TGTGCCAGCAGCTTACGTGGGACAGTCTTGGGCAATGAGCAGTTCTTC; abundance: .; d_gene: TRBD1; v_gene: TRBV7-8; j_gene: TRBJ2-1
CDR3aa: CASGRTVNTEAFF; CDR3nt: TGTGCCAGCGGGCGGACGGTGAACACTGAAGCTTTCTTT; abundance: .; d_gene: .; v_gene: TRBV27; j_gene: TRBJ1-1
CDR3aa: CASSRGASSSNQPQHF; CDR3nt: TGTGCCAGTAGTAGGGGGGCTTCTTCCAGCAATCAGCCCCAGCATTTT; abundance: few; d_gene: .; v_gene: TRBV19; j_gene: TRBJ1-5
CDR3aa: CASSSRGTGAEKLFF; CDR3nt: TGTGCCAGCAGTTCCCGCGGGACAGGGGCCGAAAAACTGTTTTTT; abundance: once; d_gene: TRBD1; v_gene: TRBV6-5; j_gene: TRBJ1-4
CDR3aa: CASSYDRTTYEQYF; CDR3nt: TGTGCCAGCAGCTACGACAGAACGACCTACGAGCAGTACTTC; abundance: .; d_gene: .; v_gene: TRBV7-2; j_gene: TRBJ2-7
CDR3aa: CASSVAGLPGYEQYF; CDR3nt: TGTGCCAGCAGCGTAGCCGGGTTACCAGGCTACGAGCAGTACTTC; abundance: once; d_gene: .; v_gene: TRBV9; j_gene: TRBJ2-7
CDR3aa: CASSTGTGADTQYF; CDR3nt: TGTGCCAGCAGCACAGGGACAGGGGCAGATACGCAGTATTTT; abundance: .; d_gene: TRBD1; v_gene: TRBV7-2; j_gene: TRBJ2-3
CDR3aa: CASSHNSGRPYYNEQFF; CDR3nt: TGTGCCAGCAGCCACAATAGCGGGAGACCCTACTACAATGAGCAGTTCTTC; abundance: .; d_gene: TRBD2; v_gene: TRBV7-3; j_gene: TRBJ2-1
CDR3aa: CAISEGLAESQETQYF; CDR3nt: TGTGCCATCAGTGAAGGACTAGCGGAATCCCAAGAGACCCAGTACTTC; abundance: .; d_gene: TRBD2; v_gene: TRBV10-3; j_gene: TRBJ2-5
CDR3aa: CASSRYLAPHEQFF; CDR3nt: TGTGCCAGCAGCCGCTATTTAGCGCCCCATGAGCAGTTCTTC; abundance: few; d_gene: .; v_gene: TRBV7-3; j_gene: TRBJ2-1
CDR3aa: CASSQEQPYSNQPQHF; CDR3nt: TGTGCCAGCAGCCAGGAACAGCCCTATAGCAATCAGCCCCAGCATTTT; abundance: .; d_gene: .; v_gene: TRBV7-4; j_gene: TRBJ1-5
CDR3aa: CASSLILPGPERAEAFF; CDR3nt: TGTGCCAGCAGCTTGATACTGCCGGGACCAGAACGCGCTGAAGCTTTCTTT; abundance: .; d_gene: .; v_gene: TRBV5-5; j_gene: TRBJ1-1
CDR3aa: CASNSVNEQFF; CDR3nt: TGTGCCAGCAATTCCGTGAATGAGCAGTTCTTC; abundance: .; d_gene: .; v_gene: TRBV7-9; j_gene: TRBJ2-1
CDR3aa: CASRAEKQPQHF; CDR3nt: TGTGCCAGCAGAGCAGAAAAGCAGCCCCAGCATTTT; abundance: .; d_gene: .; v_gene: TRBV2; j_gene: TRBJ1-5
CDR3aa: CASSLGSSGNTIYF; CDR3nt: TGCGCCAGCAGCTTGGGATCCAGCGGAAACACCATATATTTT; abundance: .; d_gene: .; v_gene: TRBV5-1; j_gene: TRBJ1-3
CDR3aa: CASSVGPSEAFF; CDR3nt: TGTGCCAGCAGCGTTGGCCCATCTGAAGCTTTCTTT; abundance: .; d_gene: .; v_gene: TRBV5-4; j_gene: TRBJ1-1
CDR3aa: CSVEEGSSQGLETQYF; CDR3nt: TGCAGCGTTGAAGAGGGATCAAGTCAGGGACTAGAGACCCAGTACTTC; abundance: .; d_gene: .; v_gene: TRBV29-1; j_gene: TRBJ2-5
CDR3aa: CASSLKSGRSSGELFF; CDR3nt: TGTGCCAGCAGCTTAAAGTCCGGGAGAAGTTCAGGGGAGCTGTTTTTT; abundance: .; d_gene: .; v_gene: TRBV7-2; j_gene: TRBJ2-2
CDR3aa: CASSGAYF; CDR3nt: TGTGCCAGCAGCGGTGCATACTTC; abundance: .; d_gene: .; v_gene: TRBV9; j_gene: TRBJ2-5
CDR3aa: CASSKRVETQYF; CDR3nt: TGTGCCAGCAGCAAACGCGTAGAGACCCAGTACTTC; abundance: few; d_gene: .; v_gene: TRBV21-1; j_gene: TRBJ2-5
CDR3aa: CASSLEAVNYGYTF; CDR3nt: TGTGCCAGCAGCTTGGAGGCGGTTAACTATGGCTACACCTTC; abundance: .; d_gene: .; v_gene: TRBV5-8; j_gene: TRBJ1-2
CDR3aa: CASSAFVGGYGYTF; CDR3nt: TGTGCCAGCAGCGCCTTCGTGGGGGGCTATGGCTACACCTTC; abundance: .; d_gene: .; v_gene: TRBV7-8; j_gene: TRBJ1-2
CDR3aa: CASSYSGVEGANVLTF; CDR3nt: TGTGCCAGCAGTTACTCCGGTGTGGAGGGGGCCAACGTCCTGACTTTC; abundance: .; d_gene: .; v_gene: TRBV6-5; j_gene: TRBJ2-6
CDR3aa: CASSLEAGLAAYEQYF; CDR3nt: TGTGCCAGCAGTTTAGAGGCCGGACTAGCGGCCTACGAGCAGTACTTC; abundance: .; d_gene: TRBD2; v_gene: TRBV28; j_gene: TRBJ2-7
CDR3aa: CSVSPLVDNEQFF; CDR3nt: TGCAGCGTGTCCCCTTTAGTCGACAATGAGCAGTTCTTC; abundance: .; d_gene: .; v_gene: TRBV29-1; j_gene: TRBJ2-1
CDR3aa: CASIPKGQGVTGELFF; CDR3nt: TGTGCCAGCATCCCGAAGGGACAGGGAGTGACCGGGGAGCTGTTTTTT; abundance: .; d_gene: .; v_gene: TRBV21-1; j_gene: TRBJ2-2
CDR3aa: CASSSGLYQETQYF; CDR3nt: TGTGCCAGCAGCTCGGGACTGTACCAAGAGACCCAGTACTTC; abundance: once; d_gene: .; v_gene: TRBV7-9; j_gene: TRBJ2-5
CDR3aa: CTSSRPPWKDYNEQFF; CDR3nt: TGCACCAGCAGCCGCCCCCCTTGGAAGGATTACAATGAGCAGTTCTTC; abundance: .; d_gene: .; v_gene: TRBV1; j_gene: TRBJ2-1
CDR3aa: CATSRGGSTDTQYF; CDR3nt: TGTGCCACCAGCAGAGGAGGGTCCACAGATACGCAGTATTTT; abundance: .; d_gene: .; v_gene: TRBV15; j_gene: TRBJ2-3
CDR3aa: CASSRGANEKLFF; CDR3nt: TGTGCCAGCAGTAGGGGTGCGAATGAAAAACTGTTTTTT; abundance: .; d_gene: .; v_gene: TRBV27; j_gene: TRBJ1-4